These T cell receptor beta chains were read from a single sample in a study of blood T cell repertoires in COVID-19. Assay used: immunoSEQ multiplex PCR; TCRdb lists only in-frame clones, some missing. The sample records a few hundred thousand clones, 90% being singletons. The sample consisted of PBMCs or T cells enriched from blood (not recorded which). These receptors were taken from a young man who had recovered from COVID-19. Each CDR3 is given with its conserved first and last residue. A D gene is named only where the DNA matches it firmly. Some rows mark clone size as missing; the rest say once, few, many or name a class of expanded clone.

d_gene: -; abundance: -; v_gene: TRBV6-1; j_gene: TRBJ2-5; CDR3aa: CASSERSNGGRETQYF; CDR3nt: TGTGCCAGCAGTGAACGGTCCAACGGGGGGCGCGAGACCCAGTACTTC
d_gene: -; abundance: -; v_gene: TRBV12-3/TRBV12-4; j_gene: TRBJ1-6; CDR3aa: CASSSLQHLHF; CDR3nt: TGTGCCAGCAGTTCCTTACAGCACCTCCACTTT
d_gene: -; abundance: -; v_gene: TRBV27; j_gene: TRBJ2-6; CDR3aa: CASSLLPGTLHSGANVLTF; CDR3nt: TGTGCCAGCAGTTTATTACCGGGAACCCTACACTCTGGGGCCAACGTCCTGACTTTC
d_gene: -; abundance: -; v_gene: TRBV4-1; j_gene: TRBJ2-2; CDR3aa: CASSRRGENTGELFF; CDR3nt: TGCGCCAGCAGCCGCAGGGGGGAGAACACCGGGGAGCTGTTTTTT
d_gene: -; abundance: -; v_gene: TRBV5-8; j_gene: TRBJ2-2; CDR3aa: CASSRDAVPGELFF; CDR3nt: TGTGCCAGCAGCCGCGACGCGGTACCCGGGGAGCTGTTTTTT
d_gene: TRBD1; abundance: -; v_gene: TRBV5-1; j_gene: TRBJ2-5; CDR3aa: CASSRTGGRETQYF; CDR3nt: TGCGCCAGCAGTCGGACAGGGGGCCGGGAGACCCAGTACTTC
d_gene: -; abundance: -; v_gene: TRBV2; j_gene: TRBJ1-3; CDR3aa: CATRALGNTIYF; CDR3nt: TGTGCCACGAGGGCGCTTGGAAACACCATATATTTT
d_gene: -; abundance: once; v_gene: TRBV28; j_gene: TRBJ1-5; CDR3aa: CASSSYRETNQPQHF; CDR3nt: TGTGCCAGCAGTTCTTACAGAGAAACAAATCAGCCCCAGCATTTT
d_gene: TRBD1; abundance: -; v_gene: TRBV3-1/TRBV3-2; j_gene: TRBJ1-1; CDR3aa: CASSPSTGGINTEAFF; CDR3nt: TGTGCCAGCAGCCCCTCGACAGGGGGTATTAACACTGAAGCTTTCTTT
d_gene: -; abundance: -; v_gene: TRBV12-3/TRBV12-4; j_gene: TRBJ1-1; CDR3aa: CASSLVARVAFF; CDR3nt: TGTGCCAGCAGTTTAGTGGCCAGGGTGGCTTTCTTT
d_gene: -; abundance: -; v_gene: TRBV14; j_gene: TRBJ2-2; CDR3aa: CASSQAVFFRGGELFF; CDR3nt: TGTGCCAGCAGCCAAGCCGTGTTTTTTCGGGGCGGGGAGCTGTTTTTT
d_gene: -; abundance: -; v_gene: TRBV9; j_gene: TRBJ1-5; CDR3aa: CASSIGDDQPQHF; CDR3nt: TGTGCCAGCAGCATAGGAGATGATCAGCCCCAGCATTTT
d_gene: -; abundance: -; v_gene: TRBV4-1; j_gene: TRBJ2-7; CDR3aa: CASSQPAVNPYEQYF; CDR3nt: TGCGCCAGCAGCCAGCCGGCGGTGAATCCCTACGAGCAGTACTTC
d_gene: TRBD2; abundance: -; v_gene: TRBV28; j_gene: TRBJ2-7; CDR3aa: CASSLGLADYEQYF; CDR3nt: TGTGCCAGCAGTTTGGGGCTAGCGGACTACGAGCAGTACTTC
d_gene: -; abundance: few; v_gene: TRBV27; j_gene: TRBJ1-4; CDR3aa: CASSLAPATNEKLFF; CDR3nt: TGTGCCAGCAGTTTAGCGCCTGCAACTAATGAAAAACTGTTTTTT
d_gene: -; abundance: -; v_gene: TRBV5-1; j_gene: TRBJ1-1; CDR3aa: CASSFTSGAAFF; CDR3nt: TGCGCCAGCAGCTTTACTTCAGGGGCAGCTTTCTTT
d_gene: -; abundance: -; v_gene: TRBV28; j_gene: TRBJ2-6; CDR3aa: CASSAPGSGANVLTF; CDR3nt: TGTGCCAGCAGTGCCCCGGGCTCTGGGGCCAACGTCCTGACTTTC
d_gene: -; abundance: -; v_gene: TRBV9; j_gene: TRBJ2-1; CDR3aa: CASSVQGNEQFF; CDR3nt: TGTGCCAGCAGCGTGCAGGGCAATGAGCAGTTCTTC
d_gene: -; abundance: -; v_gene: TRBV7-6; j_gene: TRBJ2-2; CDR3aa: CASSSPVGDTHSNTGELFF; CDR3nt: TGTGCCAGCAGCTCCCCGGTGGGGGACACGCACTCGAACACCGGGGAGCTGTTTTTT
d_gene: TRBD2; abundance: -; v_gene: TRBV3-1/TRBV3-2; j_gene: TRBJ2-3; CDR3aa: CASSQDQLAGGPNTQYF; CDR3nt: TGTGCCAGCAGCCAAGATCAACTAGCGGGAGGGCCGAATACGCAGTATTTT
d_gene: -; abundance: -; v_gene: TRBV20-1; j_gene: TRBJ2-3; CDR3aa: CSASRTVSTDTQYF; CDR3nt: TGCAGTGCTAGTCGGACAGTGAGCACAGATACGCAGTATTTT
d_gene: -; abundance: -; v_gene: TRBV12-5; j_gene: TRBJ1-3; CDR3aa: CASGLVVGARSSGNTIYF; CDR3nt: TGTGCTAGTGGTTTGGTAGTTGGGGCCAGGAGCTCTGGAAACACCATATATTTT
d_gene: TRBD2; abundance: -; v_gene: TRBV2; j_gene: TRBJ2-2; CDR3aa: CASKLAGGSVGELFF; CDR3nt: TGTGCCAGCAAACTAGCGGGGGGGTCCGTCGGGGAGCTGTTTTTT
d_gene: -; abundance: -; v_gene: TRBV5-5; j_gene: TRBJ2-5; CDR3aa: CASSLAGGGQETQYF; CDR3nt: TGTGCCAGCAGCTTGGCTGGGGGCGGGCAAGAGACCCAGTACTTC
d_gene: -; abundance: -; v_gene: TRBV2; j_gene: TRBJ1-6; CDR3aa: CASRADQSSYNSPLHF; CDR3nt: TGTGCCAGCAGGGCGGATCAGAGCTCCTATAATTCACCCCTCCACTTT
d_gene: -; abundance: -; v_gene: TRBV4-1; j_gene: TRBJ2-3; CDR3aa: CASSPRDSQDTQYF; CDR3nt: TGCGCCAGCAGCCCCCGGGACTCACAAGATACGCAGTATTTT
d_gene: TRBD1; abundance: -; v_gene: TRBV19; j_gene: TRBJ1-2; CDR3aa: CASSETGRLYGYTF; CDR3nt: TGTGCCAGTTCTGAGACAGGGCGTTTATATGGCTACACCTTC
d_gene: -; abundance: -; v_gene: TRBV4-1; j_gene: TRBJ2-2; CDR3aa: CASSRGGIPLWAGELFF; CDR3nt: TGCGCCAGCAGCCGTGGGGGGATACCCCTATGGGCCGGGGAGCTGTTTTTT
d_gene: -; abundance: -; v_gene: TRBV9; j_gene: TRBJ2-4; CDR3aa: CASSAGTRLAKNIQYF; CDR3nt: TGTGCCAGCAGCGCCGGGACAAGGCTAGCCAAAAACATTCAGTACTTC
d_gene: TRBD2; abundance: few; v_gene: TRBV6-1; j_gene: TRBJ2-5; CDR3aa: CASSEVALAGGRETQYF; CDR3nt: TGTGCCAGCAGTGAAGTTGCACTAGCGGGGGGGCGAGAGACCCAGTACTTC
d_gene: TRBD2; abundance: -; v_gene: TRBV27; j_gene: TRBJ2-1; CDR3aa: CASSPGGRVGNEQFF; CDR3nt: TGTGCCAGCAGTCCTGGCGGGAGAGTAGGCAATGAGCAGTTCTTC
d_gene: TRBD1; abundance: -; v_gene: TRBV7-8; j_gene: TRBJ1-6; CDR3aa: CASSNRDREGSPLHF; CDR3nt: TGTGCCAGCAGCAACAGGGACAGGGAGGGTTCACCCCTCCACTTT
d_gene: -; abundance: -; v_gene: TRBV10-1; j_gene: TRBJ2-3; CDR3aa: CASSEGRAADTQYF; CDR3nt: TGCGCCAGCAGTGAGGGCAGGGCGGCAGATACGCAGTATTTT
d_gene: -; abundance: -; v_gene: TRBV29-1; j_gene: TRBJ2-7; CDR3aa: CSVASQGIDEQYF; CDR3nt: TGCAGCGTTGCATCGCAGGGAATTGACGAGCAGTACTTC
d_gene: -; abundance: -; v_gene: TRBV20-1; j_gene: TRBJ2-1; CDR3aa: CSASGSEYNEQFF; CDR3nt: TGCAGTGCTAGTGGTTCGGAGTACAATGAGCAGTTCTTC
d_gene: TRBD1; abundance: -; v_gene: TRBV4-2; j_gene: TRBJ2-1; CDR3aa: CASSQTNGDSEQFF; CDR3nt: TGTGCCAGCAGCCAAACGAACGGGGACAGTGAGCAGTTCTTC
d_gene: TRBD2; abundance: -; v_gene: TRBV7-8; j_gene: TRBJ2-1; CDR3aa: CASSTTSGRAGEQFF; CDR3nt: TGTGCCAGCAGCACAACTAGCGGGAGGGCCGGTGAGCAGTTCTTC
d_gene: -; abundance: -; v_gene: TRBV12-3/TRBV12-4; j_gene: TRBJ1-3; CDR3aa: CASSFGSGNTIYF; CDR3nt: TGTGCCAGCAGTTTCGGCTCTGGAAACACCATATATTTT
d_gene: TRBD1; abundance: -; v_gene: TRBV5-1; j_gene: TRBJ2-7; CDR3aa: CASSRGTGPIYEQYF; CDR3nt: TGCGCCAGCAGCCGTGGGACAGGTCCCATCTACGAGCAGTACTTC
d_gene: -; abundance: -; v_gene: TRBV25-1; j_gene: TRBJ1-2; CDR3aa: CASSREAYGYTF; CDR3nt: TGTGCCAGCAGTAGGGAGGCCTATGGCTACACCTTC
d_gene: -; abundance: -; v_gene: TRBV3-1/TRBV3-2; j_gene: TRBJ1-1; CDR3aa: CASSQDFGGTEAFF; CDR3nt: TGTGCCAGCAGCCAAGACTTCGGAGGCACTGAAGCTTTCTTT
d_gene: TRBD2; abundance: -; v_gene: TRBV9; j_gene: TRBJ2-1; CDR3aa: CASSRGLAGVDEQFF; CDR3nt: TGTGCCAGCAGCAGGGGACTAGCGGGAGTTGATGAGCAGTTCTTC
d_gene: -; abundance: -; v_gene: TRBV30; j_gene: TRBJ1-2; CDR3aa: CAWSAGANYGYTF; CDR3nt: TGTGCCTGGAGTGCAGGGGCTAACTATGGCTACACCTTC
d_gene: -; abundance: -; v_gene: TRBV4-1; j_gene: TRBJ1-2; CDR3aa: CASSPPVGGGGYTF; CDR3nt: TGCGCCAGCAGCCCCCCCGTGGGGGGGGGTGGCTACACCTTC
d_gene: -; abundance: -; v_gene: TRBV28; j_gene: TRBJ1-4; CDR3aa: CASRPGSNEKLFF; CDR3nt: TGTGCCAGCAGACCCGGGTCTAATGAAAAACTGTTTTTT
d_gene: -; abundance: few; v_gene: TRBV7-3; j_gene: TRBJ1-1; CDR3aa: CASSQRQGREAFF; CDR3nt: TGTGCCAGCAGCCAAAGACAAGGCAGGGAAGCTTTCTTT
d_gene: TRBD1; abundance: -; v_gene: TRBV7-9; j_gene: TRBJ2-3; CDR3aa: CASSLRTGGSTDTQYF; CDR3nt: TGTGCCAGCAGCTTACGGACAGGCGGTAGCACAGATACGCAGTATTTT